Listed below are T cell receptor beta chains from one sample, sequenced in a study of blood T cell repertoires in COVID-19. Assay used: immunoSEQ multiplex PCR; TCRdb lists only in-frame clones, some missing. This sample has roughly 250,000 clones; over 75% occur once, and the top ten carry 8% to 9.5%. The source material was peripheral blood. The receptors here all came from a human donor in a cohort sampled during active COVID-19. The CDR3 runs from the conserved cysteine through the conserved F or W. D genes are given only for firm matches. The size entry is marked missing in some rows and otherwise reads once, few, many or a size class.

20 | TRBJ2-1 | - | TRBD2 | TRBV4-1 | CASSQEKLAGGPSSYNEQFF | TGCGCCAGCAGCCAAGAGAAACTAGCGGGAGGGCCATCCTCCTACAATGAGCAGTTCTTC
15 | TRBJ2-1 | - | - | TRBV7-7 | CASAPPGGRGNEQFF | TGTGCTAGCGCACCACCCGGGGGGCGGGGGAATGAGCAGTTCTTC
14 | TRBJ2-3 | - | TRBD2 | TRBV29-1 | CSGSGVWGTDTQYF | TGCAGCGGGAGCGGGGTCTGGGGCACAGATACGCAGTATTTT
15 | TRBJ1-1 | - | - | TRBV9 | CASSVNSHGNTEAFF | TGTGCCAGCAGCGTAAACAGCCACGGGAACACTGAAGCTTTCTTT
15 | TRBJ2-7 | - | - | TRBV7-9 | CASSLDGGAEYEQYF | TGTGCCAGCAGCTTAGATGGCGGGGCCGAATACGAGCAGTACTTC
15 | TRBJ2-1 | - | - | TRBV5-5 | CASSLLAGVGDEQFF | TGTGCCAGCAGCTTGCTGGCAGGCGTTGGCGATGAGCAGTTCTTC
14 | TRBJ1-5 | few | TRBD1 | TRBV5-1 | CASSLGQPNQPQHF | TGCGCCAGCAGCCTGGGACAGCCTAATCAGCCCCAGCATTTT
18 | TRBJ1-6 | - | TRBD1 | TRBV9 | CASSVEPLGTANNSPLHF | TGTGCCAGCAGCGTAGAACCGTTAGGGACAGCCAATAATTCACCCCTCCACTTT
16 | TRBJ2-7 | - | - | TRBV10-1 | CASSESGGPLSYEQYF | TGCGCCAGCAGTGAGTCGGGAGGCCCGTTATCCTACGAGCAGTACTTC
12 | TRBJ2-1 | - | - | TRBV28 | CASSFLVNEQFF | TGTGCCAGCAGTTTCCTCGTCAATGAGCAGTTCTTC
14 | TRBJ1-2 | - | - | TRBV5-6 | CASSLTGWSYGYTF | TGTGCCAGCAGCTTAACAGGGTGGAGCTATGGCTACACCTTC
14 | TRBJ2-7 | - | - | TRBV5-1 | CASSQGGKGGEQYF | TGCGCCAGCAGCCAGGGAGGGAAGGGGGGCGAGCAGTACTTC
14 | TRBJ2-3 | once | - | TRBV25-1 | CASSESRPPDTQYF | TGTGCCAGCAGTGAATCGCGTCCGCCAGATACGCAGTATTTT
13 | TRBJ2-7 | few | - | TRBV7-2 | CASRPVGVDEQYF | TGTGCCAGCAGACCCGTAGGGGTCGACGAGCAGTACTTC
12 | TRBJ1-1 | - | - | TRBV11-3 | CASSTGNTEAFF | TGTGCCAGCAGCACAGGGAACACTGAAGCTTTCTTT
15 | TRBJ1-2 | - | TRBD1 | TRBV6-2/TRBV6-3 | CASSWRQGSLYGYTF | TGTGCCAGCAGTTGGCGACAGGGGAGCTTGTATGGCTACACCTTC
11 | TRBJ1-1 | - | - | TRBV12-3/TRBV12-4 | CASSVTIEAFF | TGTGCCAGCAGCGTTACTATTGAAGCTTTCTTT
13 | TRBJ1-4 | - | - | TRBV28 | CASIRSANEKLFF | TGTGCCAGCATTCGGTCGGCTAATGAAAAACTGTTTTTT
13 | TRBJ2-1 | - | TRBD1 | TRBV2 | CASSRDRSHEQFF | TGTGCCAGCAGTCGGGACAGGTCCCATGAGCAGTTCTTC
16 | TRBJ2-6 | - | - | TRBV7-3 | CASSLMTGTGANVLTF | TGTGCCAGCAGCCTAATGACGGGTACTGGGGCCAACGTCCTGACTTTC
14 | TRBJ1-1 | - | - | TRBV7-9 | CASSPQGRITEAFF | TGTGCCAGCAGCCCCCAAGGCAGGATCACTGAAGCTTTCTTT
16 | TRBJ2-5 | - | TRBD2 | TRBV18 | CASSPTSGRAPETQYF | TGTGCCAGCTCACCAACTAGCGGGAGGGCCCCAGAGACCCAGTACTTC
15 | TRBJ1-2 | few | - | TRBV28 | CASSLTGQGGYGYTF | TGTGCCAGCAGCCTTACTGGGCAGGGCGGCTATGGCTACACCTTC
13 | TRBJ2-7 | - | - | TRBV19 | CASRERSSYEQYF | TGTGCCAGTAGGGAAAGGAGCTCCTACGAGCAGTACTTC
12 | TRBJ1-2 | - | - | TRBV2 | CASSEGQYGYTF | TGTGCCAGCAGTGAAGGGCAGTATGGCTACACCTTC
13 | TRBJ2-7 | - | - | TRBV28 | CASSFNPTYEQYF | TGTGCCAGCAGTTTCAACCCTACCTACGAGCAGTACTTC
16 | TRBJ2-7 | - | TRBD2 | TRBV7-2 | CASRRAQTSGRDEQYF | TGTGCCAGCAGGCGTGCCCAGACTAGCGGGCGAGACGAGCAGTACTTC
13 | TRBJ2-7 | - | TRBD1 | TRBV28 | CASTGQAVYEQYF | TGTGCCAGCACGGGACAGGCCGTCTACGAGCAGTACTTC
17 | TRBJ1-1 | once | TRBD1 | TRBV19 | CASSSRGTGGRGTEAFF | TGTGCCAGTAGTAGTCGCGGGACAGGGGGAAGAGGCACTGAAGCTTTCTTT
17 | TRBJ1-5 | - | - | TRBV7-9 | CASSRFRGGYGNQPQHF | TGTGCCAGCAGCAGATTCCGGGGAGGGTATGGCAATCAGCCCCAGCATTTT
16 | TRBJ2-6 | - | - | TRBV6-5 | CASSYGRKSGANVLTF | TGTGCCAGCAGTTATGGGAGAAAATCTGGGGCCAACGTCCTGACTTTC
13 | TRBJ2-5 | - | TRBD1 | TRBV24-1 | CASKDREGETQYF | TGTGCCAGCAAAGACAGGGAAGGGGAGACCCAGTACTTC
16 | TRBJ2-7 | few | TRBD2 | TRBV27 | CASSLSAGTSAYEQYF | TGTGCCAGCAGTTTATCTGCCGGGACTAGTGCTTACGAGCAGTACTTC
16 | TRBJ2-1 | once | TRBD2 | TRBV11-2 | CASSLRLASPYNEQFF | TGTGCCAGCAGCCTGAGACTAGCGAGCCCTTACAATGAGCAGTTCTTC
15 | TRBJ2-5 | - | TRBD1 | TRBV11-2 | CASSLDRGVQETQYF | TGTGCCAGCAGCTTGGACAGGGGGGTGCAAGAGACCCAGTACTTC
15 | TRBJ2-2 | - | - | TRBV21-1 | CASTRRGKGTGELFF | TGTGCCAGCACCAGACGGGGGAAAGGGACCGGGGAGCTGTTTTTT